One and the same sample provided the 5 T cell receptor beta chains below, sequenced in a study of T cell responses to AZD1222 COVID-19 vaccine. Libraries were prepared by immunoSEQ multiplex PCR; TCRdb keeps only in-frame clonotypes and omits some of them. Among 100,000 to 150,000 clones listed, approximately 90% were seen once. This specimen consisted of peripheral blood, obtained on day 0 of AZD1222 vaccination. The receptors stem from an adult in good health.

The genes are TRBV7-2 and TRBJ2-3, with D unclear. CDR3 length: 13 amino acids. Trimming left V 1 base short and J 5 bases short, with 7 bases between. Germline V CDR1 and CDR2: SGHTA, FQGNSA. CDR3 bases: TGTGCCAGCAGCTTAGTTGGAAAAGATACGCAGTATTTT. Its protein is CASSLVGKDTQYF.

This clone was counted between two and nine times. V gene TRBV3-1 (or the pseudogene TRBV3-2) combines with J gene TRBJ1-2; D unclear. CDR3 size: 15 residues. Germline loops: CDR1 LGHDT, CDR2 YNNKEL (reference sequence). V was cut by 1 base and J by 4 bases, with 13 bases left in between. CDR3 sequence reads: CASSQGFKAPYGYTF. CDR3 bases: TGTGCCAGCAGCCAAGGATTCAAAGCTCCCTATGGCTACACCTTC.

The chain links TRBV19 to TRBJ2-1; no firm D call. Per germline, CDR1 LNHDA and CDR2 SQIVND (reference sequence). The CDR3 runs to 12 residues. The V gene lost 3 bases and the J gene lost 7 bases, with 7 bases spanning the gap. CDR3: CASSIRKNEQFF. CDR3 in DNA: TGTGCCAGTAGTATTCGTAAGAATGAGCAGTTCTTC.

The chain uses TRBV5-5 and TRBJ1-5; D is unclear. Germline CDR1 SGHKS, CDR2 YYEKEE (reference sequence). Trimming left V 4 bases short and J 2 bases short, with 7 bases between. The length of the CDR3 is 13 residues. Here the CDR3 reads CASSQDGNQPQHF. CDR3 DNA sequence: TGTGCCAGCAGCCAGGACGGCAATCAGCCCCAGCATTTT.

This chain uses TRBV18 with TRBJ1-1; D is unclear. From germline, CDR1 is KGHSH and CDR2 LQKENI. The V end lost 1 base, the J end lost 1 base, and 7 bases lay between the germline ends. The CDR3 sequence is 14 residues long. CDR3 nucleotide sequence: TGTGCCAGCTCACCACAACGGGGGAACACTGAAGCTTTCTTT. This gives the protein CASSPQRGNTEAFF.